This T cell receptor beta chain originates from a study of blood T cell repertoires in COVID-19. Overall study: PBMCs, B-cell-depleted T cells, or T cells provided the cDNA or gDNA that made up the material.

Assay: immunoSEQ multiplex PCR; the TCRdb copy retains only in-frame clones and omits some. The repertoire holds 60,000 to 70,000 clones, 76% seen once, with 45% to 65% in the top ten. This clone has more than one count but fewer than ten. The V end was cut by 4 bases, the J end by 4 bases, with 16 bases between. CDR3 size: 15 residues. The V gene's germline CDR1 is WNHNN and CDR2 SYGVQD (reference sequence). The chain uses TRBV10-1 and TRBJ1-1; maybe TRBD1 (6 bases). Material for sequencing was peripheral blood. The receptor was derived from a woman at least 80 years old with acute or convalescent COVID-19. CDR3 nucleotide sequence: TGCGCCAGCAGTGGATCGGACAGCGGGAGCACTGAAGCTTTCTTT. This translates into CASSGSDSGSTEAFF.